The 15 T cell receptor beta chains reported below all come from one sample, sequenced in a study of graft-versus-host responses after intestinal transplantation. Their recognized antigens are unknown. The assay was immunoSEQ multiplex PCR, and TCRdb's table has in-frame clones only and misses some. The repertoire holds more than 90,000 clones, with just under 95% as singletons. The sample in question was unstimulated CD8+ T cells sorted from spleen or lymph node cells, obtained before transplant. These receptors were taken from a human donor who was the organ donor for an intestinal transplant.

The V call is TRBV5-1, the J call TRBJ2-5; no clear D. The CDR3 consists of 13 residues. The germline V gene has CDR1 SGHRS and CDR2 YFSETQ. V lost 4 bases and J lost 4, with 11 bases in between. Written as DNA, the CDR3 is TGCGCCAGCAGCCTTCACCCAGGAGAGACCCAGTACTTC. The encoded protein is CASSLHPGETQYF.

The J gene is TRBJ2-7, the V gene TRBV11-2; 8 positions agree with TRBD2. The CDR3 is made up of 14 amino acids. Germline V CDR1 and CDR2: SGHAT, FQNNGV. Unmatched junction bases numbered 8, after V lost 3 bases and J lost 7 bases. This chain's CDR3 is CASSLLAGPGEQYF. CDR3 nucleotide sequence: TGTGCCAGCAGCTTGCTAGCGGGCCCAGGGGAGCAGTACTTC.

This clone was picked up one time. CDR3 sequence (DNA): TGTGCCAGTAGTATCAAAGGGATGAAGGCCGAAGAGACCCAGTACTTC. This codes for CASSIKGMKAEETQYF. This chain connects TRBV19 to TRBJ2-5; D uncertain. The CDR3 is 16 residues long. Trimming shortened V by 3 bases and J by 3 bases, and 17 bases separated the two germline ends. The germline V gene encodes CDR1 LNHDA and CDR2 SQIVND (reference sequence).

This chain uses TRBV7-2 with TRBJ2-5; D gene unclear. Near its end, the DNA agrees better with TRBJ2-7, so the J call may be wrong. The V gene's germline CDR1 is SGHTA and CDR2 FQGNSA. The CDR3 length is 13 residues. The CDR3 DNA follows: TGTGCCAGCAGCTTAGCACCTGGGGACGAGCAGTACTTC. Translation: CASSLAPGDEQYF.

J is TRBJ1-3 and V is TRBV5-5, with D unclear. V lost 2 bases, J lost 0 bases, and 6 bases lay in between. From germline, CDR1 is SGHKS and CDR2 YYEKEE (reference sequence). CDR3 length equals 14 residues. CDR3: CASSFSFSGNTIYF. For the CDR3, the DNA is TGTGCCAGCAGCTTTAGTTTCTCTGGAAACACCATATATTTT.

The chain carries TRBV7-9 and TRBJ2-1; 9 nucleotides match TRBD2. V dropped 5 bases and J dropped 7; count of bases not matched to a gene: 12. The germline CDR1 and CDR2 sequences are SEHNR and FQNEAQ (reference sequence). The CDR3 is 16 residues long. The CDR3 reads CASSHYSREGGNEQFF. CDR3 bases: TGTGCCAGCAGCCACTATTCGCGGGAGGGAGGGAATGAGCAGTTCTTC.

The chain recombines TRBV27 with TRBJ2-3, with 8 nucleotides matching TRBD2. The V gene end was trimmed by 5 bases and the J gene end by 6 bases; junction bases not matched to a gene: 7. This CDR3 has 14 residues. CDR1 is MNHEY and CDR2 is SMNVEV in the germline V gene (reference sequence). CDR3 bases: TGTGCCAGCAGTGAAGCGGGAGTCCAGGATACGCAGTATTTT. Amino acid sequence: CASSEAGVQDTQYF.

The chain employs TRBV27 and TRBJ1-1, with D tentatively TRBD1 (6 bases). The CDR3 contains 14 residues. Per germline, CDR1 MNHEY and CDR2 SMNVEV (reference sequence). The V end was cut by 4 bases, the J end by 7 bases, with 16 bases between. Here the CDR3 DNA reads TGTGCCAGCAGTTCCACGGGGGGGGGCTTTGAAGCTTTCTTT. It encodes CASSSTGGGFEAFF.

The V and J genes are TRBV30 and TRBJ1-1, with D perhaps matching TRBD1 (5 bases). The CDR3 has 11 amino acids. Germline assignment: CDR1 GTSNPN and CDR2 SVGIG (reference sequence). The germline V and J ends were trimmed by 5 bases and 4 bases, with 8 bases remaining between them. CDR3 protein: CAWGDSTEAFF. The DNA of the CDR3 is TGTGCCTGGGGTGACAGCACTGAAGCTTTCTTT.

The chain combines TRBV27 with TRBJ2-7; perhaps TRBD1 as D (6 bases). CDR3 length equals 12 residues. Germline values: CDR1 MNHEY, CDR2 SMNVEV (reference sequence). Deletions cut 5 bases from V and 3 bases from J, with 8 bases between. CDR3 bases: TGTGCCAGCAGTACAGGGATCTACGAGCAGTACTTC. Translated, it gives CASSTGIYEQYF.

The CDR3 spells CASSHRASTDTQYF. CDR3 nucleotide sequence: TGTGCCAGCAGCCATAGGGCCAGCACAGATACGCAGTATTTT. This chain uses TRBV28 with TRBJ2-3; D remains unclear. V was pared by 6 bases and J by 0 bases, with 10 bases between. Germline loops: CDR1 MDHEN, CDR2 SYDVKM. The CDR3 runs 14 residues.

This clone was seen just once. J is TRBJ2-1 and V is TRBV5-6; 8 bases are shared with TRBD2. CDR3 length: 15 residues. V lost 2 bases, J lost 8 bases, and 9 bases stayed unmatched. Germline V gives CDR1 SGHDT, CDR2 YYEEEE. The DNA of the CDR3 is TGTGCCAGCAGCTTAGGAGCGGGAGTGATCTATGAGCAGTTCTTC. Its translation is CASSLGAGVIYEQFF.

This clone was found a few times. The chain is built from TRBV27 and TRBJ1-1; D unclear. The V gene's germline CDR1 is MNHEY and CDR2 SMNVEV (reference sequence). The CDR3 totals 13 residues. The ends were cut back, 0 bases at V and 7 bases at J, with 9 bases in the middle. This CDR3 is CASSLSKSGEAFF. The CDR3 nucleotides read TGTGCCAGCAGTTTATCCAAATCGGGTGAAGCTTTCTTT.

The chain combines TRBV6-5 with TRBJ2-7, with 7 nucleotides matching TRBD1. With V trimmed by 4 bases and J by 0 bases, 3 bases remained unmatched. This CDR3 has 14 amino acids. Germline V CDR1 and CDR2: MNHEY, SVGAGI. As DNA, the CDR3 is TGTGCCAGCAGTTTCACAGGGGCCTCCTACGAGCAGTACTTC. Translating it yields CASSFTGASYEQYF.

The chain employs TRBV4-1 and TRBJ2-6, with 7 bases identical to TRBD2. The CDR3 has 17 amino acids. Germline trimming cut 5 bases from V and 0 bases from J; bases unmatched to any gene: 7. Germline V CDR1 and CDR2: MGHRA, YSYEKL. CDR3 sequence reads: CASSASGMASGANVLTF. The CDR3 DNA reads TGCGCCAGCAGCGCCAGCGGGATGGCCTCTGGGGCCAACGTCCTGACTTTC.